This passage covers 2 T cell receptor beta chains from one sample sequenced in a study of cytomegalovirus exposure and HLA in healthy donors (dated by TCRdb to 2017 to 2019). Receptor amplification or capture employed the immunoSEQ multiplex PCR assay. For the multiplex PCR, a mixture combining 60 forward primers for TCR Vbeta segments and 13 reverse primers for TCR Jbeta segments was used. The immuneACCESS repertoire file appears here via TCRdb, limited to in-frame rearrangements. These files lack a portion of the clones; in checked studies, under half of the deficit traces to unresolved V genes, and the cause of the others is not known. This sample comprises 99,000 or so clones, 69% of them detected only once. The ten most abundant clones make up approximately 3% of the sample. The source material was PBMCs. These TCRs come from a man under 40 in good health and CMV-seronegative.

This clone was detected once. This chain links TRBV29-1 with TRBJ2-7; 11 positions match TRBD1. Germline CDR1 SQVTM, CDR2 ANQGSEA. The CDR3 has 15 amino acids. Losses at the gene ends were 6 bases for V and 0 bases for J; bases not matched to a gene: 7. CDR3 loop: CSVEKGTGGSYEQYF. For the CDR3, the DNA is TGCAGCGTCGAAAAGGGGACAGGGGGCTCCTACGAGCAGTACTTC.

The rearrangement uses TRBV27 and TRBJ2-7; 12 nucleotides agree with TRBD2. The V gene's germline CDR1 is MNHEY and CDR2 SMNVEV (reference sequence). V shed 4 bases and J 6 bases; nucleotides not matched to a gene: 7. This CDR3 has 15 amino acids. The CDR3 region is CASSSQPGLAGEQYF. The CDR3 DNA sequence: TGTGCCAGCAGTTCCCAACCGGGACTAGCGGGCGAGCAGTACTTC.